Detailed here is one TCR beta chain. This entry comes from a study of beta chain features in type 1 diabetes. Since all of the isolated RNA was reverse transcribed, expressed TCRB transcripts were what got sequenced. For naive, central memory and regulatory T cell samples, reads averaged around 3.8 million. Assay used: immunoSEQ multiplex PCR; TCRdb lists only in-frame clones, some missing. The data contain about 900,000 clones, roughly 15% of them singletons. This CDR3 has 14 residues. V dropped 3 bases and J dropped 5 bases, with 11 bases sitting between them. Germline V gene lookup returns CDR1 MGHDK and CDR2 SYGVNS. Sorted CD4+ subsets: naive, central memory, regulatory, stem cell-like memory (CD45RO/CCR7/CD25/CD127/CD95/CD27 panel).

The TCR originated in a woman between 18 and 29 years old in good health. Specimen: naive CD4+ T cells from blood. The genes are TRBV25-1 and TRBJ2-1; D might be TRBD2 (5 bases). The CDR3 region is CASSDTSGHNEQFF. The CDR3, as DNA: TGTGCCAGCAGTGACACGAGCGGCCACAATGAGCAGTTCTTC.